Each of the 15 T cell receptor beta chains below was sequenced from the same sample in a study of blood T cell repertoires in COVID-19. Clones were sequenced by immunoSEQ multiplex PCR, and TCRdb holds only the in-frame ones, with some missing. The sample consists of about 54,000 clones, about nine tenths of them appearing once. Sequenced: peripheral blood. The receptor set was obtained from a woman aged 40 to 50 with active COVID-19.

The chain carries TRBV3-1 (or the pseudogene TRBV3-2) and TRBJ2-1; TRBD2 matches 8 bases. Germline V CDR1 and CDR2: LGHDT, YNNKEL (reference sequence). This CDR3 is 17 amino acids long. V dropped 0 bases and J dropped 3; count of bases not matched to a gene: 7. CDR3 coding DNA: TGTGCCAGCAGCCAAGATGCACGGGGGGGCTACTACAATGAGCAGTTCTTC. Its protein product is CASSQDARGGYYNEQFF.

The chain carries TRBV7-3 and TRBJ2-1, with 7 nucleotides matching TRBD2. This CDR3 comprises 12 residues. After removal of 5 bases from V and 9 bases from J, the junction contained 4 bases not matched to a gene. Germline values: CDR1 SGHTA, CDR2 FQGTGA. The CDR3 bases are TGTGCCAGCAGCGTCGCTAGCGGTGAGCAGTTCTTC. Protein product: CASSVASGEQFF.

The chain has TRBV9 and TRBJ2-5; maybe TRBD2 (6 bases). The V gene lost 3 bases and the J gene lost 4 bases, with 13 bases spanning the gap. Germline lookup yields CDR1 SGDLS and CDR2 YYNGEE. CDR3 length: 14 residues. Written as DNA, the CDR3 is TGTGCCAGCAGCGGACCGACTAGGGGAGAGACCCAGTACTTC. Translated, it gives CASSGPTRGETQYF.

The rearrangement uses TRBV7-2 and TRBJ2-7; 10 bases fit TRBD2. The ends lost 6 bases at V and 0 bases at J; junction bases unmatched: 11. The CDR3 length is 17 residues. Germline CDR1 and CDR2: SGHTA and FQGNSA. In DNA form, the CDR3 reads TGTGCCAGCAGGGCCACAGTGGGGACTAGCGACTCCTACGAGCAGTACTTC. Its protein is CASRATVGTSDSYEQYF.

This chain joins TRBV5-1 and TRBJ1-4, with a weak D call TRBD1 (5 bases). The CDR3 has 13 residues. Germline V gene sequence: CDR1 SGHRS, CDR2 YFSETQ. V was pared by 0 bases and J by 5 bases, with 5 bases between. In nucleotides, the CDR3 is TGCGCCAGCAGCTTGGGACAGAATGAAAAACTGTTTTTT. Encoded protein: CASSLGQNEKLFF.

V and J are TRBV11-2 and TRBJ2-7; D gene unclear. The CDR3 has 14 amino acids. Germline CDR1 is SGHAT and CDR2 is FQNNGV. V was trimmed by 5 bases and J by 2 bases, leaving 13 bases between them. The CDR3 protein is CASSPYYVTYEQYF. The CDR3 nucleotides read TGTGCCAGCAGCCCCTATTATGTCACCTACGAGCAGTACTTC.

V gene TRBV7-9 combines with J gene TRBJ1-1; 7 bases line up with TRBD1. This CDR3 comprises 13 residues. Germline assignment: CDR1 SEHNR and CDR2 FQNEAQ (reference sequence). Losses at the gene ends were 5 bases for V and 10 bases for J; bases not matched to a gene: 10. The CDR3 DNA is TGTGCCAGCAGCACCGGACAGGCCTACCGAGCTTTCTTT. It translates to CASSTGQAYRAFF.

This chain joins TRBV7-9 and TRBJ2-7, with TRBD2 matching over 9 bases. Looked up from germline, CDR1 is SEHNR and CDR2 is FQNEAQ (reference sequence). V trimming: 3 bases; J trimming: 4 bases; junction bases outside the gene matches: 1. There are 13 residues in the CDR3. CDR3 sequence: CASSFTSGYEQYF. The CDR3, as DNA: TGTGCCAGCAGCTTTACTAGCGGGTACGAGCAGTACTTC. Supplemented by reference TRBV7-9 and TRBJ2-7, the full variable domain reads DTGVSQNPRHKITKRGQNVTFRCDPISEHNRLYWYRQTLGQGPEFLTYFQNEAQLEKSRLLSDRFSAERPKGSFSTLEIQRTEQGDSAMYLCASSFTSGYEQYFGPGTRLTVT.

CDR3 DNA: TGTGCCAGCAGCATCCGACAGGCATACAACCACAATGAGCAGTTCTTC. Amino acids: CASSIRQAYNHNEQFF. The rearrangement joins TRBV7-9 to TRBJ2-1; possibly TRBD1 for D (6 bases). Germline V lookup: CDR1 SEHNR, CDR2 FQNEAQ (reference sequence). The germline V and J ends were trimmed by 5 bases and 5 bases, with 19 bases remaining between them. The CDR3 is 16 residues long.

The genes are TRBV5-1 and TRBJ2-1; D gene unclear. Germline loops: CDR1 SGHRS, CDR2 YFSETQ. The V end lost 1 base, the J end lost 10 bases, and 15 bases lay between the germline ends. The CDR3 covers 14 residues. The CDR3 region is CASSLSVFIGEQFF. The CDR3 region has the DNA TGCGCCAGCAGCTTGTCTGTCTTTATCGGGGAGCAGTTCTTC.

The V and J genes are TRBV5-1 and TRBJ2-1; weak D call: TRBD1 (6 bases). Between the trimmed V and J ends, which lost 4 bases and 7 bases, there was a span of 12 bases. The length of the CDR3 is 13 residues. Germline CDR1 SGHRS, CDR2 YFSETQ. The CDR3: CASSADTGNEQFF. The CDR3 DNA reads as TGCGCCAGCAGCGCTGATACAGGGAATGAGCAGTTCTTC.

J is TRBJ2-3 and V is TRBV29-1; 11 bases align to TRBD1. The germline V gene encodes CDR1 SQVTM and CDR2 ANQGSEA. This CDR3 spans 11 amino acids. V trimming: 7 bases; J trimming: 6 bases; junction bases outside the gene matches: 0. The CDR3 DNA is TGCAGCGGGACAGGGGGCGATACGCAGTATTTT. Translating gives CSGTGGDTQYF.

There are a few counts of this clone. This chain joins TRBV7-6 and TRBJ1-3; the D is unclear. CDR3 length: 16 residues. Trimming took 1 base from V and 0 from J, leaving 10 bases between them. Germline V gene sequence: CDR1 SGHVS, CDR2 FNYEAQ. In DNA, the CDR3 is TGTGCCAGCAGCTTAGTTGCGGCGAGCTCTGGAAACACCATATATTTT. Amino acids: CASSLVAASSGNTIYF.

This chain connects TRBV28 to TRBJ2-3; D might be TRBD1 (5 bases). This CDR3 spans 15 amino acids. V was trimmed by 4 bases and J by 0 bases, leaving 11 bases between them. Looked up from germline, CDR1 is MDHEN and CDR2 is SYDVKM. CDR3 protein: CASSWGGLSTDTQYF. In DNA, the CDR3 is TGTGCCAGCAGTTGGGGCGGTCTCAGCACAGATACGCAGTATTTT.

The chain employs TRBV7-9 and TRBJ2-3, with a possible D match to TRBD1 (5 bases). CDR3 length: 16 amino acids. Between the trimmed V and J ends, which lost 5 bases and 6 bases, there was a span of 21 bases. Germline values: CDR1 SEHNR, CDR2 FQNEAQ (reference sequence). As DNA, the CDR3 is TGTGCCAGCAGCGGCCTGGTAGGGGTACAGGTGGATACGCAGTATTTT. Amino acid sequence: CASSGLVGVQVDTQYF.